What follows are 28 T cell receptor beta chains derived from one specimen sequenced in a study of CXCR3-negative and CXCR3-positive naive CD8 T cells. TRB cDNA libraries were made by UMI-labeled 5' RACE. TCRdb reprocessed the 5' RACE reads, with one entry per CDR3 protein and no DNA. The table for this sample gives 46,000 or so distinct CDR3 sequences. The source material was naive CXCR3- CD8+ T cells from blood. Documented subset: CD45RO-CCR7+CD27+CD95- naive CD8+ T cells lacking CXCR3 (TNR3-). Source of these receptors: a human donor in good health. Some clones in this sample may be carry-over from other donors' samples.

The CDR3 loop reads CASSLTGLEAFF. The chain carries TRBV28 and TRBJ1-1. Germline loops: CDR1 MDHEN, CDR2 SYDVKM. The CDR3 runs to 12 residues.

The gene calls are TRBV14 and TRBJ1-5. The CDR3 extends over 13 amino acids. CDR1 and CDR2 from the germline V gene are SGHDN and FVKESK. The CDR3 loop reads CASSYGFNQPQHF.

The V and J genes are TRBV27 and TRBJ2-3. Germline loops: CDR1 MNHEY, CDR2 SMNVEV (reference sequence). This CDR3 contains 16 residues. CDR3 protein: CASSLSGFPSTDTQYF.

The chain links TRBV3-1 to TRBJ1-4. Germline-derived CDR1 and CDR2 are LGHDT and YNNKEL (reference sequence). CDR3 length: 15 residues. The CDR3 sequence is CASSQPGLLHEKLFF.

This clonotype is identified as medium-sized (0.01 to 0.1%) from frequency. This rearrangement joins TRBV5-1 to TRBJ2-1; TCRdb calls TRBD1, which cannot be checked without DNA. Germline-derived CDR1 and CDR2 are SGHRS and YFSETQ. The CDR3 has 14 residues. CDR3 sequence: CASSLVQGYNEQFF.

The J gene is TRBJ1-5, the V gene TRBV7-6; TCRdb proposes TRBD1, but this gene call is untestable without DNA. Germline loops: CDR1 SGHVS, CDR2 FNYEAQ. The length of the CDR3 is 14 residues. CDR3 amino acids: CASRGRWGNQPQHF.

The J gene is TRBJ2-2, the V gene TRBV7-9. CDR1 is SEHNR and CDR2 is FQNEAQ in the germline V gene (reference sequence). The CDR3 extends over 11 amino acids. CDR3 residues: CASSLPAELFF.

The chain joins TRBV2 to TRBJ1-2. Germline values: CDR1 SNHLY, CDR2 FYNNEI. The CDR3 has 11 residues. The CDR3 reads CARQDGPGYTF.

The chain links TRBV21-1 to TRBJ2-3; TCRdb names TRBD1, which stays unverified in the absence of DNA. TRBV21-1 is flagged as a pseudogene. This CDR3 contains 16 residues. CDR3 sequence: CASGKGAPQSTDTQYF.

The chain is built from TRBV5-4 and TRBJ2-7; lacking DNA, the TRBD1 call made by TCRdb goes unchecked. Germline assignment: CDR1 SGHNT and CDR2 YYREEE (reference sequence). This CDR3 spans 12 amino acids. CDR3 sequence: CASTTSGGEQYF.

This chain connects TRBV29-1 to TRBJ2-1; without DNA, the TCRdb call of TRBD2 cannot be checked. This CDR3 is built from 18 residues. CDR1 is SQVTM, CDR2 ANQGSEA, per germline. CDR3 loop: CSVEELGGDLVAYNEQFF.

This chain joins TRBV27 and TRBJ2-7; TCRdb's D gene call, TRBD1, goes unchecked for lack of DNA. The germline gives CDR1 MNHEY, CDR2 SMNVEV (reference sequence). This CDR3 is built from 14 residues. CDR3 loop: CASSSWTVNYEQYF.

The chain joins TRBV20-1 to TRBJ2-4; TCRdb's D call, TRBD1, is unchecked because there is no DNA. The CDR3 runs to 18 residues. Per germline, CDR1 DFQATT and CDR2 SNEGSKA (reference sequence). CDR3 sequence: CSASGPGPKRLAKNIQYF.

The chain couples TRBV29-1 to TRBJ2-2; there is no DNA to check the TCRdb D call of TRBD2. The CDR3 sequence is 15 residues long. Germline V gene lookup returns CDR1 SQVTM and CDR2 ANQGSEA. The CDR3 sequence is CSVVPSGSGTGELFF.

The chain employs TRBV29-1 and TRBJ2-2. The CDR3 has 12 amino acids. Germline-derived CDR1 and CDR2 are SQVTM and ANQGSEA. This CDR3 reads CSVFGNTGELFF.

Here the CDR3 reads CASSYGGYGTEAFF. The genes are TRBV6-2 or TRBV6-3 and TRBJ1-1. The length of the CDR3 is 14 residues. CDR1 and CDR2 from the germline V gene are MNHEY and SVGEGT.

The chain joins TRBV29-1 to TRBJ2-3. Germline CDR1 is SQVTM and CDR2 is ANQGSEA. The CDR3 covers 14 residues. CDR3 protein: CSVDSETRPDTQYF.

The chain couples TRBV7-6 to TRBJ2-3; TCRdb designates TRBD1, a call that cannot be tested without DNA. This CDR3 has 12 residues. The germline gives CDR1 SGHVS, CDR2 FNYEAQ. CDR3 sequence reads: CASSPGGGLLYF.

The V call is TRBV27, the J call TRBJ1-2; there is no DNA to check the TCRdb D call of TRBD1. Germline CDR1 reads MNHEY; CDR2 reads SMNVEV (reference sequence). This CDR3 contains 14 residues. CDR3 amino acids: CASSLWSGKGGYTF.

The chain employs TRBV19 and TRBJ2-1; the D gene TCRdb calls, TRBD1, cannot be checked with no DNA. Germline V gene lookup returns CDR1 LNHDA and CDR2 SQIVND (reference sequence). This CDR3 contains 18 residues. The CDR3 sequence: CASSIFGLKGVGYNEQFF.

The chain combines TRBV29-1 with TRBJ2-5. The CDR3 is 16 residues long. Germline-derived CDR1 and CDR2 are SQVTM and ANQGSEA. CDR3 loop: CSVDGDGRPNQETQYF. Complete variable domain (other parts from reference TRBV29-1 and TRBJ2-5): SAVISQKPSRDICQRGTSLTIQCQVDSQVTMMFWYRQQPGQSLTLIATANQGSEATYESGFVIDKFPISRPNLTFSTLTVSNMSPEDSSIYLCSVDGDGRPNQETQYFGPGTRLLVL.

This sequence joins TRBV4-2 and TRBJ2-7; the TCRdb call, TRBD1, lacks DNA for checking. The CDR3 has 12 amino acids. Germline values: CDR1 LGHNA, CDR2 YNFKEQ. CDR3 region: CASSQDTGEQYF.

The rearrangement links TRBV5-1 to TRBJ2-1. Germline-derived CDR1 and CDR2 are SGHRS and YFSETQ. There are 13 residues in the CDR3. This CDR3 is CASRLGQSGEQFF.

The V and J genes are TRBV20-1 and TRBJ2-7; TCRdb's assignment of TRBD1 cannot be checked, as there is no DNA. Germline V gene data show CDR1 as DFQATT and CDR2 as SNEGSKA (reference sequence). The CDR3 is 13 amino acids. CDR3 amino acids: CSARGGGPYEQYF.

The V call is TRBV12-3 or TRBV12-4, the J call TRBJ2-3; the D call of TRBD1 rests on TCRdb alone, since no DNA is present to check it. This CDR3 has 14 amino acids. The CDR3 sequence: CASSRTGGTDTQYF.

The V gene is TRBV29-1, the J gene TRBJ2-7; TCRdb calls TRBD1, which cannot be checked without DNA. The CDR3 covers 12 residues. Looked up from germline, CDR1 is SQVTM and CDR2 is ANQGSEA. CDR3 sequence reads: CSVFGTAYEQYF.

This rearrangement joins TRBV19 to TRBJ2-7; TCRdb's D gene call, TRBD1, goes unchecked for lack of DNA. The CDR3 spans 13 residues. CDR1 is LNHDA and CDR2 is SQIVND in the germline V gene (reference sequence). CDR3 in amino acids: CATGSGGDYEQYF.

CDR3 sequence: CASSASGSTGELFF. The chain has TRBV6-4 and TRBJ2-2. Germline V gives CDR1 MRHNA, CDR2 SNTAGT. The CDR3 loop spans 14 amino acids.